This T cell receptor beta chain was documented in a study of early T cells in non-severe SARS-CoV-2 infection (dated by TCRdb to the early 2020s). In the study overall: Bulk RNA from unsorted whole blood was used for TCR sequencing, so alpha and beta chains could not be paired. Broader findings and caveats from the paper: VDJdb matching was skewed toward anti-spike CD8 responses and likely underestimated virus-specific expansions by missing private and CD4 specificities.

From a lookup of the germline V gene, CDR1 and CDR2 are MNHEY and SVGAGI. From the cysteine through the phenylalanine, the CDR3 covers 15 amino acids. Only CDR3 DNA is held: 45 bases, read in frame from base 1. V is pruned by 7 bases and J by 2 bases, leaving 6 bases of the junction without a gene match. The method was 5' RACE. TCRdb shows the sequencer as NextSeq 500. In the TCR library protocol, unique molecular identifiers were attached to individual cDNA molecules to correct for PCR bias and sequencing error. Both TCR alpha and beta chains were sequenced, and tight co-correlation was observed between alpha and beta sequence abundances in each sample. Per the authors' processing: Decombinator V4 was used to annotate the V gene, J gene and CDR3 of the TCR sequences. Expanded TCRs were defined as changing significantly between any two time points under a Poisson model with p below 0.0001. TCR abundances were normalised to the total number of TCRs sequenced per sample and expressed as counts per million. TRAV1-2 paired with TRAJ12, TRAJ20 or TRAJ33 defined MAIT TCRs, while TRAV10 paired with TRAJ18 defined iNKT TCRs. VDJdb, accessed 1 November 2021, was searched for CMV, EBV and SARS-CoV-2 annotated TCRs, excluding TCRs annotated for multiple antigens. In-frame beta chains were kept once TCRdb had trimmed the public reads at Q25 with fastp and called clones with MiXCR. CDR3 protein sequences are deduplicated, and each keeps its most common genes and DNA. These V and J calls derive from TCRdb rather than the authors' analysis. In this sample the table shows 30,000 or so distinct CDR3 sequences, 4.5% of which occur a single time. 6% to 6.5% of the sample belongs to the ten largest clones.

Set within a cohort of healthcare workers in London, UK, this nested case-control study involved weekly PCR testing of nasopharyngeal swabs along with blood sampling. Healthcare workers were recruited between 23 and 31 March 2020, during the week of the UK lockdown, and were followed weekly for up to about 15 weeks. To note about this clonotype: Its antigen is not yet known. No qualities accompany the bases; no much larger clone lies one base away.

The chain was built from TRBV6-5 and TRBJ2-3; 10 central bases correspond to TRBD1. What was sequenced was whole blood. The clonotype was recovered from an adult who was a healthcare worker with PCR-confirmed SARS-CoV-2 infection or an uninfected control (not recorded which). The DNA is TGTGCCAGCAAAGGGACAGGGGCCTACACAGATACGCAGTATTTT. Protein translation: CASKGTGAYTDTQYF.